This TCR beta chain was sequenced for a study of blood T cell repertoires in COVID-19. Study details: The cDNA or gDNA used as material had been derived from T cells, B-cell-depleted T cells, or PBMCs.

In germline, CDR1 is LNHDA, CDR2 SQIVND (reference sequence). V was pared by 2 bases and J by 4 bases, with 11 bases between. The CDR3 has 14 residues. Two negative PCRs, clearance, or symptom resolution characterized the recovered Cohort 3 donors. Authors' processing steps: Reference gene primer amplification gave nucleated cell count estimates. Clones were sequenced by immunoSEQ multiplex PCR, and TCRdb holds only the in-frame ones, with some missing. V and J calls and clone size come straight from that table; D and trimming were deduced from the DNA. The sample consists of approximately 230,000 clones, around nine tenths of them appearing once.

This receptor was identified in a woman aged 25 to 39 who had recovered from COVID-19. Sequencing used PBMCs or T cells enriched from blood (not recorded which). The V gene is TRBV19, the J gene TRBJ2-5, with D tentatively TRBD1 (5 bases). In DNA form, the CDR3 reads TGTGCCAGTAGTATAAACTCAGGGTCAGAGACCCAGTACTTC. This codes for CASSINSGSETQYF.